The 21 T cell receptor beta chains below all came from one sample that was sequenced in a study of T cell responses to AZD1222 COVID-19 vaccine. The method was immunoSEQ multiplex PCR; TCRdb's version includes in-frame clones alone and lacks a portion of them. The data contain roughly 99,000 clones, about nine tenths of them singletons. The sequences come from peripheral blood, collected on day 0 of AZD1222 vaccination. The source of these receptors is an adult in good health.

The rearrangement uses TRBV7-2 and TRBJ2-4; TRBD2 agrees at 7 bases. The trim removed 4 bases at V and 6 bases at J, leaving 12 bases unmatched. Germline loops: CDR1 SGHTA, CDR2 FQGNSA. The CDR3 totals 16 residues. CDR3 amino acids: CASSWEGGFLGNIQYF. CDR3 nucleotides: TGTGCCAGCAGCTGGGAGGGTGGGTTTTTGGGAAACATTCAGTACTTC.

This clone was counted only a few times. V is TRBV18 and J is TRBJ2-5; D is perhaps TRBD1 (5 bases). Germline assignment: CDR1 KGHSH and CDR2 LQKENI. This CDR3 region has 14 residues. Trimming took 3 bases from V and 3 from J, leaving 11 bases between them. The CDR3 bases are TGTGCCAGCTCACCCCGACAGATAAAAGAGACCCAGTACTTC. This sequence encodes CASSPRQIKETQYF. The variable domain in full, completed from reference TRBV18 and TRBJ2-5, reads NAGVMQNPRHLVRRRGQEARLRCSPMKGHSHVYWYRQLPEEGLKFMVYLQKENIIDESGMPKERFSAEFPKEGPSILRIQQVVRGDSAAYFCASSPRQIKETQYFGPGTRLLVL.

The genes are TRBV6-1 and TRBJ2-6; unclear D gene. Germline V gives CDR1 MNHNS, CDR2 SASEGT. This CDR3 is 17 amino acids long. V was cut by 3 bases and J by 3 bases, with 15 bases left in between. CDR3 coding DNA: TGTGCCAGCAGTGACCGGGCCAATGGGGATGGGGCCAACGTCCTGACTTTC. As protein: CASSDRANGDGANVLTF.

This chain connects TRBV4-2 to TRBJ2-7, with TRBD2 matching over 7 bases. The CDR3 extends over 15 amino acids. With 0 bases clipped from V and 4 bases from J, the junction kept 6 bases outside the gene matches. Germline-derived CDR1 and CDR2 are LGHNA and YNFKEQ. CDR3: CASSQEGEGRYEQYF. As DNA, the CDR3 is TGTGCCAGCAGCCAAGAGGGGGAGGGACGTTACGAGCAGTACTTC.

V usage is TRBV27 and J usage is TRBJ2-1, with unresolved D. From germline, CDR1 is MNHEY and CDR2 SMNVEV (reference sequence). V was pared by 3 bases and J by 6 bases, with 30 bases between. CDR3 length: 20 amino acids. The CDR3: CASSFTPRVGARIRGNEQFF. The CDR3 DNA reads TGTGCCAGCAGTTTTACCCCCCGGGTAGGAGCAAGGATACGTGGCAATGAGCAGTTCTTC.

This chain links TRBV7-9 with TRBJ2-5; no firm D call. V was shortened by 5 bases and J by 5 bases, with 12 bases between the two germline ends. CDR3 length: 13 residues. CDR1 is SEHNR, CDR2 FQNEAQ, per germline (reference sequence). The CDR3 is CASSQDVQETQYF. CDR3 nucleotides: TGTGCCAGCAGCCAAGATGTCCAGGAGACCCAGTACTTC.

The chain links TRBV28 to TRBJ1-6; 8 bases align to TRBD1. Per germline, CDR1 MDHEN and CDR2 SYDVKM. The CDR3 has 15 amino acids. V trimming: 6 bases; J trimming: 8 bases; junction bases outside the gene matches: 9. The chain's CDR3 is CASSSTGTGYSPLHF. The CDR3 nucleotides read TGTGCCAGCAGCAGTACCGGGACAGGCTATTCACCCCTCCACTTT.

In nucleotides, the CDR3 is TGCGCCAGCAGCCAACACCCGGGGGGTTTGGGAGCCGACAATCAGCCCCAGCATTTT. Amino acids: CASSQHPGGLGADNQPQHF. The chain links TRBV4-3 to TRBJ1-5, with D perhaps matching TRBD1 (5 bases). The CDR3 covers 19 residues. Deletions cut 2 bases from V and 3 bases from J, with 23 bases between. Looked up from germline, CDR1 is LGHNA and CDR2 is YSLEER.

The rearrangement joins TRBV24-1 to TRBJ2-1; D remains ambiguous. Between the trimmed V and J ends, which lost 0 bases and 9 bases, there was a span of 5 bases. The CDR3 contains 12 residues. The germline CDR1 and CDR2 sequences are KGHDR and SFDVKD. In DNA, the CDR3 is TGTGCCACCAGTGATTTGAACCGTGAGCAGTTCTTC. It yields the protein CATSDLNREQFF.

This chain joins TRBV4-3 and TRBJ1-1; D is ambiguous. Germline CDR1 is LGHNA and CDR2 is YSLEER. V lost 0 bases and J 4 bases, leaving 15 bases between the germline ends. The CDR3 sequence is 16 residues long. Here the CDR3 reads CASSQDVMGRGTEAFF. The CDR3 coding sequence is TGCGCCAGCAGCCAAGATGTGATGGGGAGAGGCACTGAAGCTTTCTTT.

The chain uses TRBV7-2 and TRBJ1-3; D not certain. V shed 8 bases and J shed 3 bases, with 14 bases lying between them. Germline V CDR1 and CDR2: SGHTA, FQGNSA. The CDR3 totals 14 residues. CDR3 sequence (DNA): TGTGCCAGCGCGCCATCTGGTGGTGGAAACACCATATATTTT. It yields the protein CASAPSGGGNTIYF.

V usage is TRBV20-1 and J usage is TRBJ1-1; D is ambiguous. In germline, CDR1 is DFQATT, CDR2 SNEGSKA (reference sequence). The CDR3 runs to 11 residues. With 5 bases removed from V and 4 bases from J, the gap between germline ends came to 8 bases. CDR3 DNA sequence: TGCAGTGCTGGTAGAGGCACTGAAGCTTTCTTT. Its protein product is CSAGRGTEAFF.

This rearrangement joins TRBV3-1 (or the pseudogene TRBV3-2) to TRBJ1-1; no definite D call. The CDR3 extends over 12 amino acids. Germline lookup yields CDR1 LGHDT and CDR2 YNNKEL (reference sequence). Trimming shortened V by 1 base and J by 5 bases, and 5 bases separated the two germline ends. CDR3 residues: CASSQGFTEAFF. In nucleotides, the CDR3 is TGTGCCAGCAGCCAAGGGTTTACTGAAGCTTTCTTT.

Concerning this clone itself: One end of the junction fails to match germline, which may point to a read error. The J gene is TRBJ1-5, the V gene TRBV12-3 or TRBV12-4; D perhaps matches TRBD1 (6 bases). The CDR3 has 13 amino acids. Here the CDR3 reads CASSLGQADPPHF. CDR3 DNA sequence: TGTGCCAGCAGTTTAGGACAGGCGGACCCCCCGCATTTT.

The V and J genes are TRBV2 and TRBJ1-5; TRBD1 is a possible D gene (5 bases). Germline V gene data show CDR1 as SNHLY and CDR2 as FYNNEI. Trimming took off 5 bases at V and 3 bases at J, with 17 bases between the two ends. The CDR3 extends over 16 amino acids. The CDR3 protein is CASSPSTTGPNQPQHF. The CDR3 nucleotides are TGTGCCAGCAGTCCATCAACCACAGGCCCCAATCAGCCCCAGCATTTT.

The V call is TRBV4-2, the J call TRBJ1-2; no clear D gene. Deletions cut 1 base from V and 8 bases from J, with 8 bases between. Germline-derived CDR1 and CDR2 are LGHNA and YNFKEQ. CDR3 length: 12 amino acids. The CDR3: CASSQGESGYTF. For the CDR3, the DNA is TGTGCCAGCAGCCAAGGAGAATCCGGCTACACCTTC.

This rearrangement joins TRBV2 to TRBJ2-5, with D unclear. The CDR3 consists of 12 residues. CDR1 SNHLY and CDR2 FYNNEI come from the germline V gene. Trimming took off 7 bases at V and 1 base at J, with 7 bases between the two ends. In DNA form, the CDR3 reads TGTGCCAGCACAGGTGCCCAAGAGACCCAGTACTTC. Its translation: CASTGAQETQYF.

The chain links TRBV28 to TRBJ2-2; 11 positions match TRBD2. CDR3 length equals 16 residues. Germline trimming cut 6 bases from V and 3 bases from J; bases unmatched to any gene: 6. Germline lookup yields CDR1 MDHEN and CDR2 SYDVKM. This CDR3 is CASSLTSGRYTGELFF. The CDR3 coding sequence is TGTGCCAGCAGCCTCACTAGCGGGAGATACACCGGGGAGCTGTTTTTT.

The genes are TRBV9 and TRBJ1-4; D possibly corresponds to TRBD1 (5 bases). This CDR3 has 13 residues. V lost 1 base and J lost 12, with 13 bases in between. CDR1 SGDLS and CDR2 YYNGEE come from the germline V gene. The CDR3, as DNA: TGTGCCAGCAGCGTATTGGTTGGGGGGGAACTGTTTTTT. Encoded protein: CASSVLVGGELFF.

The chain couples TRBV9 to TRBJ1-1; 8 bases are a match to TRBD1. CDR3 length equals 13 residues. Trimming cost V 3 bases and J 4 bases; bases outside gene matches: 2. Germline CDR1 is SGDLS and CDR2 is YYNGEE. The CDR3 here is CASSAQGGTEAFF. The CDR3, as DNA: TGTGCCAGCAGCGCACAGGGGGGCACTGAAGCTTTCTTT.

This clone was counted between two and nine times. The gene calls are TRBV5-4 and TRBJ2-7; D may be TRBD2 (6 bases). V was shortened by 4 bases and J by 2 bases, with 16 bases between the two germline ends. CDR3 length: 15 amino acids. Germline loops: CDR1 SGHNT, CDR2 YYREEE (reference sequence). CDR3 region: CASSRWGGGTYEQYF. CDR3 in DNA: TGTGCCAGCAGCCGGTGGGGAGGAGGGACCTACGAGCAGTACTTC.